Shown below are 21 T cell receptor beta chains from a single sample sequenced in a study of immune evolution from preneoplasia to lung adenocarcinoma. Some clones are missing from TCRdb's copy, which holds only in-frame ones; the method was immunoSEQ multiplex PCR. The sample consists of about 7,900 clones, about three quarters of them appearing once. Sequencing input: FFPE adjacent normal lung tissue. The receptors here all came from a person between 65 and 80 years old with lung adenocarcinoma.

This chain connects TRBV19 to TRBJ1-2, with D maybe TRBD1 (5 bases). V was shortened by 4 bases and J by 8 bases, with 20 bases between the two germline ends. This CDR3 is 15 amino acids long. Germline-derived CDR1 and CDR2 are LNHDA and SQIVND (reference sequence). The CDR3 loop reads CASSTKTDTLLGYTF. The CDR3 coding sequence is TGTGCCAGTAGTACCAAGACGGACACCTTGCTCGGCTACACCTTC.

This clone has a handful of counts. The rearrangement links TRBV6-4 to TRBJ2-2; 7 bases match TRBD2. Trimming at V came to 7 bases and at J to 3 bases, leaving 2 bases not matched to a gene. Germline V gene lookup returns CDR1 MRHNA and CDR2 SNTAGT. The CDR3 totals 13 residues. CDR3 in DNA: TGTGCCAGCACCGCGGGGGACACCGGGGAGCTGTTTTTT. Its protein is CASTAGDTGELFF.

The chain employs TRBV7-9 and TRBJ2-5; 7 bases are a match to TRBD1. CDR1 SEHNR and CDR2 FQNEAQ come from the germline V gene (reference sequence). The CDR3 has 12 amino acids. Germline trimming cut 8 bases from V and 5 bases from J; bases unmatched to any gene: 5. CDR3 region: CASLGGWETQYF. CDR3 bases: TGTGCCAGCCTAGGGGGCTGGGAGACCCAGTACTTC.

The chain has TRBV7-9 and TRBJ1-2; D possibly corresponds to TRBD1 (5 bases). This CDR3 spans 16 amino acids. Trimming took 5 bases from V and 5 from J, leaving 21 bases between them. CDR1 is SEHNR, CDR2 FQNEAQ, per germline (reference sequence). The CDR3 nucleotides are TGTGCCAGCAGCACCAGGGTGGATGGTTTGGCGTATGGCTACACCTTC. This translates into CASSTRVDGLAYGYTF.

This clone was seen a handful of times. CDR3 nucleotide sequence: TGTGCCAGCAGCCGATTACTAGCCAAAAACATTCAGTACTTC. Residues: CASSRLLAKNIQYF. This chain uses TRBV5-6 with TRBJ2-4; D is undetermined. V was trimmed by 4 bases and J by 0 bases, leaving 8 bases between them. Germline V lookup: CDR1 SGHDT, CDR2 YYEEEE. CDR3 length equals 14 residues.

The rearrangement joins TRBV5-6 to TRBJ1-1, with D perhaps matching TRBD1 (5 bases). The CDR3 runs 12 residues. Trimming removed 5 bases at V and 7 bases at J, with 12 bases between. In germline, CDR1 is SGHDT, CDR2 YYEEEE. CDR3 DNA sequence: TGTGCCAGCAGTCCGCCGGGACGTGAAGCTTTCTTT. Translating gives CASSPPGREAFF.

This clone was found a few times. V and J are TRBV4-1 and TRBJ1-5, with D possibly TRBD1 on 5 matching bases. The germline V gene has CDR1 MGHRA and CDR2 YSYEKL. The V end was cut by 1 base, the J end by 1 base, with 17 bases between. CDR3 length equals 18 residues. CDR3 DNA sequence: TGCGCCAGCAGCCAAGCGGGGGGTCTTGGGGGGAGCAATCAGCCCCAGCATTTT. Its translation: CASSQAGGLGGSNQPQHF.

The chain combines TRBV29-1 with TRBJ2-7, with TRBD2 identical over 7 bases. The V gene's germline CDR1 is SQVTM and CDR2 ANQGSEA. Trimming cost V 6 bases and J 1 base; bases outside gene matches: 9. This CDR3 has 14 amino acids. CDR3 residues: CSVGTTALSYEQYF. CDR3 sequence (DNA): TGCAGCGTGGGGACTACTGCCTTATCCTACGAGCAGTACTTC.

This chain uses TRBV30 with TRBJ2-7, with 14 bases matching TRBD2. Germline loops: CDR1 GTSNPN, CDR2 SVGIG (reference sequence). The CDR3 is made up of 19 amino acids. J gave up 7 bases and V 3 bases, and 20 bases lay outside the gene matches. Here the CDR3 reads CAWRATLGAGGLAGVEQYF. CDR3 in DNA: TGTGCCTGGAGGGCAACCCTGGGGGCAGGGGGACTAGCGGGAGTTGAGCAGTACTTC. Based on the CDR3 plus reference TRBV30 and TRBJ2-7, the full variable domain is SQTIHQWPATLVQPVGSPLSLECTVEGTSNPNLYWYRQAAGRGLQLLFYSVGIGQISSEVPQNLSASRPQDRQFILSSKKLLLSDSGFYLCAWRATLGAGGLAGVEQYFGPGTRLTVT.

V gene TRBV28 combines with J gene TRBJ1-5; 8 nucleotides agree with TRBD1. Germline-derived CDR1 and CDR2 are MDHEN and SYDVKM. The CDR3 is 15 residues long. V dropped 6 bases and J dropped 3; count of bases not matched to a gene: 7. Here the CDR3 reads CASRGATGANQPQHF. CDR3 coding DNA: TGTGCCAGCAGAGGGGCGACAGGGGCCAATCAGCCCCAGCATTTT.

The chain carries TRBV10-1 and TRBJ2-5, with D possibly TRBD1 on 5 matching bases. This CDR3 contains 15 residues. The germline gives CDR1 WNHNN, CDR2 SYGVQD (reference sequence). V dropped 4 bases and J dropped 3 bases, with 15 bases sitting between them. CDR3 DNA: TGCGCCAGCAGTGTATCTAAGGACAAAGAAGAGACCCAGTACTTC. It specifies CASSVSKDKEETQYF.

The chain employs TRBV28 and TRBJ1-6; D perhaps matches TRBD1 (5 bases). Germline V lookup: CDR1 MDHEN, CDR2 SYDVKM. This CDR3 has 11 residues. Between the trimmed V and J ends, which lost 6 bases and 14 bases, there was a span of 11 bases. The DNA for the CDR3 is TGTGCCAGCAGGGGGACCCCGGCCCTCCACTTT. This sequence encodes CASRGTPALHF.

About this clone itself: The junction shows a germline mismatch at one end, possibly a read error. The V gene is TRBV25-1, the J gene TRBJ1-1; D perhaps matches TRBD1 (5 bases). The germline V gene encodes CDR1 MGHDK and CDR2 SYGVNS. The CDR3 has 13 amino acids. The CDR3 here is CASTPTANTEAFF. The CDR3 DNA follows: TGTGCCAGCACCCCGACAGCAAACACTGAAGCCTTCTTT.

The genes are TRBV18 and TRBJ2-3; maybe TRBD1 (6 bases). Per the germline V gene, CDR1 is KGHSH and CDR2 is LQKENI. V lost 6 bases, J lost 6 bases, and 16 bases lay in between. This CDR3 has 14 residues. The CDR3 DNA is TGTGCCAGCTCGCACGGGACACCAATGGATACGCAGTATTTT. Encoded protein: CASSHGTPMDTQYF.

In its sample, this clone was seen a few times. The chain combines TRBV6-5 with TRBJ1-3; D may be TRBD1 (5 bases). Germline CDR1 MNHEY, CDR2 SVGAGI. The CDR3 loop spans 15 amino acids. The V end was cut by 6 bases, the J end by 2 bases, with 14 bases between. For the CDR3, the DNA is TGTGCCAGCAGGATTGGGGGAGGGGCTGGAAACACCATATATTTT. Its translation: CASRIGGGAGNTIYF.

This chain joins TRBV9 and TRBJ1-2, with 7 bases matching TRBD1. CDR1 is SGDLS, CDR2 YYNGEE, per germline. Trimming took 4 bases from V and 4 from J; bases not matched to a gene: 7. CDR3 length: 14 amino acids. The CDR3: CASSPRQGPYGYTF. DNA of the CDR3: TGTGCCAGCAGCCCCCGACAGGGCCCCTATGGCTACACCTTC.

The genes are TRBV6-6 and TRBJ1-5; 8 bases line up with TRBD1. CDR3 length equals 15 residues. The junction had 8 bases not matched to a gene; V was cut back by 5 bases and J by 5 bases. CDR1 MNHNY and CDR2 SVGAGI come from the germline V gene (reference sequence). CDR3 protein: CASSPRTGYDQPQHF. CDR3 in DNA: TGTGCCAGCAGTCCACGGACAGGGTACGATCAGCCCCAGCATTTT.

The gene calls are TRBV2 and TRBJ1-5; possibly TRBD1 for D (5 bases). V was clipped by 7 bases and J by 6 bases, with 13 bases between them. CDR3 length: 13 amino acids. Germline values: CDR1 SNHLY, CDR2 FYNNEI. CDR3 sequence: CASTAGYRQPQHF. DNA for the CDR3: TGTGCCAGCACAGCAGGGTATCGTCAGCCCCAGCATTTT.

The rearrangement joins TRBV5-1 to TRBJ2-2; TRBD2 aligns across 14 bases. This CDR3 comprises 17 residues. Trimming removed 4 bases from V and 7 bases from J; junction bases left unmatched: 9. Germline V lookup: CDR1 SGHRS, CDR2 YFSETQ. The CDR3 DNA reads TGCGCCAGCAGCCCTTCGACTAGCGGGGGGGCCGGCGGGGAGCTGTTTTTT. It specifies CASSPSTSGGAGGELFF.

The chain carries TRBV10-3 and TRBJ2-2; D not resolved. The V gene lost 9 bases and the J gene lost 6 bases, with 11 bases spanning the gap. The V gene's germline CDR1 is ENHRY and CDR2 SYGVKD. There are 12 residues in the CDR3. The CDR3 DNA reads TGTGCCATAAGGAATGTAGCCGGGGAGCTGTTTTTT. Amino acid sequence: CAIRNVAGELFF.

This clone has a single count. The rearrangement uses TRBV7-8 and TRBJ2-4; 9 bases match TRBD1. The CDR3 is made up of 16 amino acids. CDR1 is SGHVS, CDR2 FQNEAQ, per germline. V lost 5 bases, J lost 0 bases, and 5 bases stayed unmatched. The CDR3 DNA follows: TGTGCCAGCAGCAGGGACAGGGTTGGAGCCAAAAACATTCAGTACTTC. The encoded protein is CASSRDRVGAKNIQYF.